The 26 T cell receptor beta chains listed next were all sequenced from one sample in a study of T cell changes during pregnancy in multiple sclerosis. Measured with immunoSEQ multiplex PCR; TCRdb has only the in-frame clones, and not every one. The sample includes about 40,000 clones, around nine tenths of them seen just once. The sample consisted of peripheral blood, taken in the first trimester of pregnancy. Receptors originate from a female donor in good health, enrolled as a control in a pregnancy study.

This chain joins TRBV14 and TRBJ2-1; the D gene is possibly TRBD1 (5 bases). Germline V gene sequence: CDR1 SGHDN, CDR2 FVKESK. The CDR3 is 14 residues long. The germline V and J ends were trimmed by 1 base and 7 bases, with 11 bases remaining between them. This CDR3 reads CASSQVGPLNEQFF. CDR3 nucleotide sequence: TGTGCCAGCAGCCAAGTGGGGCCATTGAATGAGCAGTTCTTC.

The chain carries TRBV7-2 and TRBJ1-2; TRBD1 aligns across 8 bases. The V segment lost 8 bases and the J segment 4 bases; nucleotides outside the gene matches: 9. CDR3 size: 14 residues. From germline, CDR1 is SGHTA and CDR2 FQGNSA. DNA for the CDR3: TGTGCCAGCGGGGGTATAGGGACAGGCTATGGCTACACCTTC. Protein product: CASGGIGTGYGYTF.

This chain connects TRBV6-4 to TRBJ1-3, with D unclear. V lost 4 bases and J 4 bases, leaving 8 bases between the germline ends. Germline CDR1 and CDR2: MRHNA and SNTAGT. The CDR3 runs 13 residues. The CDR3 DNA reads TGTGCCAGCAGTGTTCAATCCGGAAACACCATATATTTT. It yields the protein CASSVQSGNTIYF.

The rearrangement joins TRBV6-4 to TRBJ1-5; TRBD1 matches 9 bases. This CDR3 has 14 residues. J was trimmed by 8 bases and V by 4 bases; bases with no gene match: 6. CDR1 and CDR2 (germline): MRHNA, SNTAGT. DNA for the CDR3: TGTGCCAGCAGTGCCGGGACAGGGATTGAGCCCCAGCATTTT. This gives the protein CASSAGTGIEPQHF.

The table lists this clone with a few counts. The chain couples TRBV6-4 to TRBJ2-1; TRBD1 matches at 12 bases. The germline gives CDR1 MRHNA, CDR2 SNTAGT. Unmatched junction bases numbered 5, after V lost 0 bases and J lost 8 bases. The CDR3 totals 16 residues. The CDR3 region has the DNA TGTGCCAGCAGTGACTCGAAGGGACAGGGGGCCGATGAGCAGTTCTTC. This translates into CASSDSKGQGADEQFF.

This clone was counted once. The rearrangement joins TRBV13 to TRBJ1-4; 8 nucleotides line up with TRBD1. The CDR3 extends over 15 amino acids. The germline V gene has CDR1 PRHDT and CDR2 FYEKMQ (reference sequence). V dropped 5 bases and J dropped 11; count of bases not matched to a gene: 13. The CDR3 DNA follows: TGTGCCAGCAGCCTTAACAGGGGGGAAGGGGGCAAACTGTTTTTT. Amino acids: CASSLNRGEGGKLFF.

V gene TRBV5-1 combines with J gene TRBJ2-3; D is perhaps TRBD2 (5 bases). The CDR3 length is 14 residues. V was trimmed by 0 bases and J by 8 bases, leaving 13 bases between them. Germline assignment: CDR1 SGHRS and CDR2 YFSETQ. CDR3: CASSLDPRSGTQYF. The DNA for the CDR3 is TGCGCCAGCAGCTTGGACCCGAGGAGCGGTACGCAGTATTTT.

The rearrangement links TRBV4-2 to TRBJ2-5; TRBD2 matches at 9 bases. V shed 1 base and J 3 bases; nucleotides not matched to a gene: 6. Germline values: CDR1 LGHNA, CDR2 YNFKEQ. The CDR3 runs 16 residues. The CDR3 sequence: CASSQGARLAEETQYF. CDR3 bases: TGTGCCAGCAGCCAAGGTGCAAGACTAGCGGAAGAGACCCAGTACTTC.

The rearrangement joins TRBV28 to TRBJ1-4; D is unresolved. Germline assignment: CDR1 MDHEN and CDR2 SYDVKM. V was shortened by 6 bases and J by 8 bases, with 19 bases between the two germline ends. This CDR3 region has 15 residues. This chain's CDR3 is CASRPSRSGGEKLFF. DNA for the CDR3: TGTGCCAGCAGACCATCCCGCTCGGGTGGGGAAAAACTGTTTTTT.

The V gene is TRBV6-6, the J gene TRBJ1-2; a possible D gene is TRBD1 (6 bases). Trimming shortened V by 11 bases and J by 7 bases, and 17 bases separated the two germline ends. CDR3 length: 12 amino acids. The germline V gene has CDR1 MNHNY and CDR2 SVGAGI (reference sequence). The CDR3 protein is CAHSGGQGGYTF. For the CDR3, the DNA is TGTGCCCACTCGGGGGGGCAGGGTGGCTACACCTTC.

The gene calls are TRBV4-1 and TRBJ2-3; 9 bases fit TRBD1. From germline, CDR1 is MGHRA and CDR2 YSYEKL. Trimming at V came to 1 base and at J to 1 base, leaving 0 bases not matched to a gene. This CDR3 comprises 15 residues. The CDR3 sequence is CASSQGQGGTDTQYF. The CDR3 nucleotides are TGCGCCAGCAGCCAAGGACAGGGGGGCACAGATACGCAGTATTTT.

This rearrangement joins TRBV19 to TRBJ1-1, with 7 bases matching TRBD1. This CDR3 contains 15 residues. The J segment lost 0 bases and the V segment lost 7 bases, leaving 8 bases of the junction unmatched. Germline CDR1 and CDR2: LNHDA and SQIVND (reference sequence). CDR3 amino acids: CASTRTGSLNTEAFF. CDR3 DNA sequence: TGTGCCAGTACCCGGACAGGATCATTGAACACTGAAGCTTTCTTT.

In the case of this clone: This sample includes further DNA sequences coding for the same CDR3. The CDR3 region is CASSPRGSGNTIYF. CDR3 nucleotide sequence: TGTGCCAGCAGCCCCAGGGGCTCTGGAAACACCATATATTTT. The gene calls are TRBV4-2 and TRBJ1-3; a possible D gene is TRBD1 (6 bases). Trimming shortened V by 4 bases and J by 0 bases, and 7 bases separated the two germline ends. The CDR3 length is 14 residues. Per the germline V gene, CDR1 is LGHNA and CDR2 is YNFKEQ.

The rearrangement joins TRBV14 to TRBJ1-6; maybe TRBD1 (6 bases). The ends were cut back, 3 bases at V and 0 bases at J, with 9 bases in the middle. Germline V CDR1 and CDR2: SGHDN, FVKESK. There are 16 residues in the CDR3. The CDR3 bases are TGTGCCAGCAGCCACACAGGGTTCTCCTATAATTCACCCCTCCACTTT. Protein sequence: CASSHTGFSYNSPLHF.

CDR3 nucleotide sequence: TGTGCCAGCAGTACGACAGGGGGCTCCTACAATGAGCAGTTCTTC. Protein product: CASSTTGGSYNEQFF. The chain carries TRBV6-5 and TRBJ2-1; 9 positions match TRBD1. V shed 5 bases, J shed 0 bases, and the junction held 2 bases outside the gene matches. The CDR3 consists of 15 residues. Germline values: CDR1 MNHEY, CDR2 SVGAGI.

The chain links TRBV5-6 to TRBJ1-5, with 7 bases identical to TRBD1. V gave up 1 base and J gave up 4 bases; unmatched junction bases: 5. CDR1 SGHDT and CDR2 YYEEEE come from the germline V gene. The CDR3 loop spans 15 amino acids. CDR3 loop: CASSLKGAWNQPQHF. The CDR3 nucleotides are TGTGCCAGCAGCTTGAAGGGGGCTTGGAATCAGCCCCAGCATTTT. Full variable domain (missing parts from reference TRBV5-6 and TRBJ1-5): DAGVTQSPTHLIKTRGQQVTLRCSPKSGHDTVSWYQQALGQGPQFIFQYYEEEERQRGNFPDRFSGHQFPNYSSELNVNALLLGDSALYLCASSLKGAWNQPQHFGDGTRLSIL.

This clone was seen a handful of times. The rearrangement uses TRBV5-1 and TRBJ1-1, with a weak D call TRBD1 (5 bases). This CDR3 is 14 amino acids long. Germline V gene lookup returns CDR1 SGHRS and CDR2 YFSETQ. V was pared by 0 bases and J by 4 bases, with 10 bases between. The CDR3 bases are TGCGCCAGCAGCTTGGTGCGGGACCCCACTGAAGCTTTCTTT. It translates to CASSLVRDPTEAFF.

V gene TRBV5-5 combines with J gene TRBJ2-2, with 15 bases fitting TRBD2. CDR1 is SGHKS and CDR2 is YYEKEE in the germline V gene (reference sequence). This CDR3 has 17 amino acids. V lost 4 bases and J lost 5; bases outside the gene matches: 6. The CDR3 sequence is CASSPPGLAGGTGELFF. The CDR3 nucleotides are TGTGCCAGCAGCCCGCCGGGACTAGCGGGAGGAACCGGGGAGCTGTTTTTT.

The V gene is TRBV14, the J gene TRBJ2-7; 9 bases fit TRBD1. CDR3 length equals 15 residues. The germline V gene encodes CDR1 SGHDN and CDR2 FVKESK. V dropped 1 base and J dropped 0; count of bases not matched to a gene: 1. The CDR3 spells CASSQGQGVSYEQYF. CDR3 nucleotide sequence: TGTGCCAGCAGCCAAGGACAGGGGGTCTCCTACGAGCAGTACTTC.

This chain joins TRBV9 and TRBJ2-3, with TRBD2 matching 11 bases. With 3 bases clipped from V and 6 bases from J, the junction kept 6 bases outside the gene matches. Germline CDR1 SGDLS, CDR2 YYNGEE. The length of the CDR3 is 15 residues. The CDR3 protein is CASSGYSGGADTQYF. The DNA for the CDR3 is TGTGCCAGCAGCGGCTATAGCGGGGGGGCCGATACGCAGTATTTT.

In DNA, the CDR3 is TGTGCCAGCAGCCCCTCCGCTGGCGGGCTGTTTTTT. Residues: CASSPSAGGLFF. V is TRBV9 and J is TRBJ1-4; D gene unclear. The ends were cut back, 4 bases at V and 14 bases at J, with 15 bases in the middle. This CDR3 is built from 12 residues. The germline V gene has CDR1 SGDLS and CDR2 YYNGEE. Full variable domain (rest looked up from reference TRBV9 and TRBJ1-4): DSGVTQTPKHLITATGQRVTLRCSPRSGDLSVYWYQQSLDQGLQFLIQYYNGEERAKGNILERFSAQQFPDLHSELNLSSLELGDSALYFCASSPSAGGLFFGSGTQLSVL.

The CDR3, as DNA: TGTGCCAGTAGTATCGAATATAGGGGGACCATACGGGGACAGGAAAAATACAATGAGCAGTTCTTC. Amino acids: CASSIEYRGTIRGQEKYNEQFF. This chain connects TRBV19 to TRBJ2-1; TRBD1 matches at 8 bases. The CDR3 covers 22 residues. The junction had 26 bases not matched to a gene; V was cut back by 3 bases and J by 4 bases. The germline V gene has CDR1 LNHDA and CDR2 SQIVND (reference sequence).

The genes are TRBV19 and TRBJ1-1; 10 nucleotides match TRBD1. The ends lost 4 bases at V and 5 bases at J; junction bases unmatched: 7. CDR1 is LNHDA, CDR2 SQIVND, per germline (reference sequence). The CDR3 has 15 amino acids. CDR3 amino acids: CASSTWDRGFTEAFF. As DNA, the CDR3 is TGTGCCAGTAGTACGTGGGACAGGGGATTTACTGAAGCTTTCTTT.

The chain combines TRBV5-1 with TRBJ2-4; perhaps TRBD1 as D (6 bases). The ends were cut back, 4 bases at V and 0 bases at J, with 14 bases in the middle. There are 16 residues in the CDR3. The germline gives CDR1 SGHRS, CDR2 YFSETQ. The CDR3 coding sequence is TGCGCCAGCAGCGACGGACAGACGCTAGCCAAAAACATTCAGTACTTC. Its translation: CASSDGQTLAKNIQYF. The full variable domain, in which reference TRBV5-1 and TRBJ2-4 provide the parts outside the CDR3, is KAGVTQTPRYLIKTRGQQVTLSCSPISGHRSVSWYQQTPGQGLQFLFEYFSETQRNKGNFPGRFSGRQFSNSRSEMNVSTLELGDSALYLCASSDGQTLAKNIQYFGAGTRLSVL.

This chain uses TRBV2 with TRBJ1-4; D gene ambiguous. The V and J ends lost 5 bases and 5 bases respectively, with 12 bases between them. Germline-derived CDR1 and CDR2 are SNHLY and FYNNEI. The CDR3 sequence is 14 residues long. The CDR3 reads CASSQGWENEKLFF. The CDR3 bases are TGTGCCAGCAGTCAAGGTTGGGAGAATGAAAAACTGTTTTTT.

V is TRBV7-9 and J is TRBJ2-1; perhaps TRBD2 as D (5 bases). V shed 5 bases and J shed 7 bases, with 15 bases lying between them. The length of the CDR3 is 14 residues. Germline V gives CDR1 SEHNR, CDR2 FQNEAQ (reference sequence). The CDR3 here is CASSGPAGANEQFF. The DNA for the CDR3 is TGTGCCAGCAGCGGGCCGGCGGGCGCAAATGAGCAGTTCTTC.